The 12 T cell receptor beta chains presented below share a single source sample, sequenced in a study of blood T cell repertoires in COVID-19. Measured with immunoSEQ multiplex PCR; TCRdb has only the in-frame clones, and not every one. The data hold roughly 46,000 clones, with around 83% observed a single time. The sequencing input was PBMCs or T cells enriched from blood (not recorded which). Receptor source: a woman in her forties or fifties who had recovered from COVID-19.

The chain combines TRBV7-2 with TRBJ2-5; perhaps TRBD2 as D (5 bases). The length of the CDR3 is 15 residues. V shed 5 bases and J shed 0 bases, with 13 bases lying between them. Germline V gene sequence: CDR1 SGHTA, CDR2 FQGNSA. Here the CDR3 DNA reads TGTGCCAGCAGCGGGTCAAGCGGCTACCAAGAGACCCAGTACTTC. Its translation is CASSGSSGYQETQYF.

The DNA for the CDR3 is TGTGCCAGCAGCCAAGATTCCGGGATCGCAGATACGCAGTATTTT. Protein: CASSQDSGIADTQYF. The chain has TRBV4-2 and TRBJ2-3, with D possibly TRBD2 on 5 matching bases. The germline CDR1 and CDR2 sequences are LGHNA and YNFKEQ. The CDR3 loop spans 15 amino acids. V lost 0 bases to trimming and J lost 4 bases, with 11 bases between them.

The J gene is TRBJ2-5, the V gene TRBV28, with unresolved D. The CDR3 consists of 20 residues. The germline gives CDR1 MDHEN, CDR2 SYDVKM. The ends were cut back, 8 bases at V and 2 bases at J, with 33 bases in the middle. The CDR3 sequence is CASLPQPTSRLLVNQETQYF. The CDR3 DNA reads as TGTGCCAGCCTCCCCCAACCTACGTCTCGTCTCCTAGTCAATCAAGAGACCCAGTACTTC.

V usage is TRBV7-2 and J usage is TRBJ2-7; perhaps TRBD2 as D (5 bases). The germline gives CDR1 SGHTA, CDR2 FQGNSA. This CDR3 is built from 14 residues. V lost 8 bases to trimming and J lost 0 bases, with 14 bases between them. CDR3 coding DNA: TGTGCCAGCGGCCTAGCAGCTAGCTCCTACGAGCAGTACTTC. It encodes CASGLAASSYEQYF.

The chain uses TRBV18 and TRBJ2-1, with D unresolved. The CDR3 is 16 amino acids. V lost 2 bases to trimming and J lost 3 bases, with 14 bases between them. Germline V gene data show CDR1 as KGHSH and CDR2 as LQKENI. For the CDR3, the DNA is TGTGCCAGCTCACCAGGTGGCCTAAGAGGCTACAATGAGCAGTTCTTC. This encodes CASSPGGLRGYNEQFF. Filled out from reference TRBV18 and TRBJ2-1, the complete variable domain reads NAGVMQNPRHLVRRRGQEARLRCSPMKGHSHVYWYRQLPEEGLKFMVYLQKENIIDESGMPKERFSAEFPKEGPSILRIQQVVRGDSAAYFCASSPGGLRGYNEQFFGPGTRLTVL.

The rearrangement joins TRBV7-2 to TRBJ2-7; 10 nucleotides match TRBD2. With V trimmed by 2 bases and J by 8 bases, 6 bases remained unmatched. CDR1 is SGHTA, CDR2 FQGNSA, per germline. The CDR3 runs to 14 residues. CDR3 DNA: TGTGCCAGCAGCTTAACTAGCGGGATAATCCAGCAGTACTTC. It encodes CASSLTSGIIQQYF.

This chain uses TRBV3-1 (or the pseudogene TRBV3-2) with TRBJ1-5; a possible D gene is TRBD1 (5 bases). The ends were cut back, 1 base at V and 5 bases at J, with 9 bases in the middle. Germline loops: CDR1 LGHDT, CDR2 YNNKEL (reference sequence). This CDR3 comprises 14 residues. CDR3 nucleotide sequence: TGTGCCAGCAGCCAAGGACAGTTACATCAGCCCCAGCATTTT. Translated: CASSQGQLHQPQHF.

The V gene is TRBV5-4, the J gene TRBJ2-7, with 8 bases aligning to TRBD2. This CDR3 comprises 15 residues. Unmatched junction bases numbered 11, after V lost 3 bases and J lost 6 bases. Looked up from germline, CDR1 is SGHNT and CDR2 is YYREEE (reference sequence). CDR3 residues: CASSYDSGVGLEQYF. CDR3 DNA sequence: TGTGCCAGCAGCTATGATAGCGGGGTCGGGCTCGAGCAGTACTTC.

The chain couples TRBV5-1 to TRBJ1-1, with 8 nucleotides matching TRBD1. V was pared by 2 bases and J by 3 bases, with 3 bases of the junction left unmatched. This CDR3 has 14 residues. Looked up from germline, CDR1 is SGHRS and CDR2 is YFSETQ. The CDR3 coding sequence is TGCGCCAGCAGCTTTCAGGGGGCGGACACTGAAGCTTTCTTT. Its protein is CASSFQGADTEAFF.

This clone came up once. The chain carries TRBV7-8 and TRBJ2-7, with a tentative D call TRBD2 (5 bases). The CDR3 length is 13 residues. Trimming stripped 2 bases from V and 6 bases from J, with 11 bases between. Germline V gene lookup returns CDR1 SGHVS and CDR2 FQNEAQ. The CDR3: CASSLIGGREQYF. DNA of the CDR3: TGTGCCAGCAGCTTAATAGGAGGCCGCGAGCAGTACTTC.

J is TRBJ2-1 and V is TRBV28, with 8 nucleotides matching TRBD2. This CDR3 is 14 amino acids long. V lost 6 bases and J lost 10; bases outside the gene matches: 11. The V gene's germline CDR1 is MDHEN and CDR2 SYDVKM. The CDR3 here is CASRLGPIAGEQFF. Here the CDR3 DNA reads TGTGCCAGCAGGTTAGGCCCAATAGCGGGAGAGCAGTTCTTC.

The V call is TRBV28, the J call TRBJ2-3, with D possibly being TRBD2 (6 bases). With 8 bases removed from V and 5 bases from J, the gap between germline ends came to 17 bases. The CDR3 is 14 amino acids. Germline loops: CDR1 MDHEN, CDR2 SYDVKM. The CDR3 DNA sequence: TGTGCCAGCGGACTACCAACTAGTCGAGATACGCAGTATTTT. Residues: CASGLPTSRDTQYF.